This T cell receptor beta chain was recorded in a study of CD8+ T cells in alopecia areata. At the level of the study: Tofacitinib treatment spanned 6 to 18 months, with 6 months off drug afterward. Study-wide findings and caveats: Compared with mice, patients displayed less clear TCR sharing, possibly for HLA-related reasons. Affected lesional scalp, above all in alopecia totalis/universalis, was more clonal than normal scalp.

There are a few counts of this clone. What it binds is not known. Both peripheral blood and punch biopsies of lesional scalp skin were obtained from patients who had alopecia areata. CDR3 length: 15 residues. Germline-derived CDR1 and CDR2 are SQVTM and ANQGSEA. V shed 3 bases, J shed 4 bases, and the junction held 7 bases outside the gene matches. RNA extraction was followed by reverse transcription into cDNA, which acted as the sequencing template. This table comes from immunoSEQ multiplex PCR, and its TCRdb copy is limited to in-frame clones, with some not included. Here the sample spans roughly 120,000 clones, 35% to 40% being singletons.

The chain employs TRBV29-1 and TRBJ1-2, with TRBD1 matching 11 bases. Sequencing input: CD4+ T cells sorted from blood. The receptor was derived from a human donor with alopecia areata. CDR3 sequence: CSVEDRDRGSYGYTF. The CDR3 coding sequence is TGCAGCGTTGAGGATAGGGACAGGGGGAGCTATGGCTACACCTTC.